One and the same sample provided the 15 T cell receptor beta chains below, sequenced in a study of blood T cell repertoires in COVID-19. Generated by immunoSEQ multiplex PCR, the TCRdb table keeps only in-frame clones and is missing some. The profile shows 180,000 or so clones, about four fifths of them singletons. The specimen sequenced was peripheral blood. Receptors originate from a woman aged 40-49 years with COVID-19, enrolled during active disease.

The J gene is TRBJ2-2, the V gene TRBV5-1; 12 bases agree with TRBD2. CDR3 length: 18 amino acids. Germline-derived CDR1 and CDR2 are SGHRS and YFSETQ. The ends lost 5 bases at V and 4 bases at J; junction bases unmatched: 12. The CDR3, as DNA: TGCGCCAGCAGTCCCGGATTGACTAGCGGGAGAATCACCGGGGAGCTGTTTTTT. Its protein is CASSPGLTSGRITGELFF.

The genes are TRBV6-5 and TRBJ2-2; TRBD2 agrees at 10 bases. V was clipped by 0 bases and J by 6 bases; unmatched bases: 4. Germline CDR1 reads MNHEY; CDR2 reads SVGAGI. The CDR3 consists of 16 residues. The CDR3 region has the DNA TGTGCCAGCAGTTACTCGATCCTAGCGGGAGCCGGGGAGCTGTTTTTT. It yields the protein CASSYSILAGAGELFF.

The chain links TRBV6-6 to TRBJ2-2, with TRBD2 as a possible D gene (7 bases). The CDR3 runs 12 residues. Per the germline V gene, CDR1 is MNHNY and CDR2 is SVGAGI (reference sequence). V lost 8 bases, J lost 6 bases, and 10 bases lay in between. CDR3 DNA: TGTGCCAGCCGGGGGGCCCCCGGGGAGCTGTTTTTT. Translating gives CASRGAPGELFF.

Note on this clone: The identical CDR3 is also encoded by other nucleotide sequences in the sample. The genes are TRBV6-5 and TRBJ1-2; 7 bases agree with TRBD1. J lost 8 bases, V lost 6 bases, and 12 bases had no gene match. The CDR3 consists of 14 residues. Germline V CDR1 and CDR2: MNHEY, SVGAGI. This CDR3 reads CASRARDRGLGYTF. The DNA of the CDR3 is TGTGCCAGCAGAGCCCGGGACAGAGGCCTAGGCTACACCTTC.

V and J are TRBV24-1 and TRBJ2-2, with 10 nucleotides matching TRBD1. The CDR3 is made up of 16 amino acids. Germline V lookup: CDR1 KGHDR, CDR2 SFDVKD. Trimming removed 4 bases from V and 3 bases from J; junction bases left unmatched: 4. This CDR3 is CATSDPGQGYTGELFF. The CDR3 DNA is TGTGCCACCAGTGACCCGGGACAGGGGTACACCGGGGAGCTGTTTTTT.

V gene TRBV6-4 combines with J gene TRBJ1-1; 8 bases are a match to TRBD1. After removal of 6 bases from V and 6 bases from J, the junction contained 6 bases not matched to a gene. This CDR3 comprises 13 residues. From germline, CDR1 is MRHNA and CDR2 SNTAGT. The CDR3 sequence is CASSPDRVAEAFF. Written as DNA, the CDR3 is TGTGCCAGCAGCCCGGACAGGGTAGCTGAAGCTTTCTTT.

The chain joins TRBV5-4 to TRBJ1-1, with TRBD1 identical over 7 bases. CDR1 is SGHNT, CDR2 YYREEE, per germline (reference sequence). V was clipped by 5 bases and J by 3 bases; unmatched bases: 13. The CDR3 extends over 16 amino acids. The CDR3 loop reads CASRIALSTGDTEAFF. The CDR3 DNA reads TGTGCCAGCAGAATAGCCCTCTCCACAGGGGACACTGAAGCTTTCTTT.

The chain combines TRBV19 with TRBJ1-2; 7 bases map to TRBD1. Per the germline V gene, CDR1 is LNHDA and CDR2 is SQIVND (reference sequence). The V segment lost 6 bases and the J segment 5 bases; nucleotides outside the gene matches: 3. The CDR3 length is 12 residues. The CDR3 is CASRQGDYGYTF. CDR3 DNA sequence: TGTGCCAGTAGGCAGGGGGATTATGGCTACACCTTC.

This rearrangement joins TRBV18 to TRBJ2-3; 7 nucleotides match TRBD2. Germline values: CDR1 KGHSH, CDR2 LQKENI. V dropped 3 bases and J dropped 1; count of bases not matched to a gene: 7. The CDR3 covers 16 residues. The CDR3 is CASSPPRSGGTDTQYF. The CDR3 DNA reads as TGTGCCAGCTCACCCCCCCGCAGCGGGGGCACAGATACGCAGTATTTT.

This chain connects TRBV6-1 to TRBJ1-1; 9 bases line up with TRBD1. CDR1 is MNHNS and CDR2 is SASEGT in the germline V gene. The CDR3 has 16 residues. V was pared by 4 bases and J by 2 bases, with 8 bases of the junction left unmatched. The CDR3 is CASSALDRGQNTEAFF. For the CDR3, the DNA is TGTGCCAGCAGTGCCCTGGACAGGGGTCAAAACACTGAAGCTTTCTTT.

The J gene is TRBJ2-7, the V gene TRBV5-6; the D gene is possibly TRBD1 (6 bases). Trimming stripped 4 bases from V and 5 bases from J, with 22 bases between. The germline V gene has CDR1 SGHDT and CDR2 YYEEEE. The CDR3 has 16 residues. The CDR3 DNA sequence: TGTGCCAGCAGCGATGTTATCCGATTGGGGGCGGACGAGCAGTACTTC. Protein: CASSDVIRLGADEQYF. Based on the CDR3 plus reference TRBV5-6 and TRBJ2-7, the full variable domain is DAGVTQSPTHLIKTRGQQVTLRCSPKSGHDTVSWYQQALGQGPQFIFQYYEEEERQRGNFPDRFSGHQFPNYSSELNVNALLLGDSALYLCASSDVIRLGADEQYFGPGTRLTVT.

This chain links TRBV19 with TRBJ1-5; a weak D match, TRBD1 (5 bases). There are 16 residues in the CDR3. V lost 8 bases and J lost 4, with 21 bases in between. Germline CDR1 and CDR2: LNHDA and SQIVND (reference sequence). CDR3 protein: CASRRGRQPLNQPQHF. The CDR3 coding sequence is TGTGCCAGTCGAAGGGGCCGGCAGCCCTTAAATCAGCCCCAGCATTTT.

The chain employs TRBV30 and TRBJ2-5; 7 nucleotides agree with TRBD1. Germline-derived CDR1 and CDR2 are GTSNPN and SVGIG (reference sequence). The CDR3 has 13 amino acids. V shed 3 bases and J 1 base; nucleotides not matched to a gene: 2. CDR3 amino acids: CAWSGTVQETQYF. The CDR3 region has the DNA TGTGCCTGGAGCGGGACAGTCCAAGAGACCCAGTACTTC.

This clone qualifies as large. The chain combines TRBV2 with TRBJ1-2; D unclear. This CDR3 region has 14 residues. Per the germline V gene, CDR1 is SNHLY and CDR2 is FYNNEI. V lost 4 bases, J lost 2 bases, and 11 bases lay in between. The CDR3 here is CASSGPGVNYGYTF. The DNA of the CDR3 is TGTGCCAGCAGTGGTCCTGGAGTAAACTATGGCTACACCTTC.

This clone appeared a few times. The V call is TRBV6-5, the J call TRBJ2-5; tentatively, D is TRBD1 (5 bases). V lost 2 bases, J lost 6 bases, and 10 bases lay in between. CDR3 size: 13 residues. The germline V gene encodes CDR1 MNHEY and CDR2 SVGAGI. DNA of the CDR3: TGTGCCAGCAGTTACGAAGGGGCGCAGACCCAGTACTTC. Translation: CASSYEGAQTQYF.